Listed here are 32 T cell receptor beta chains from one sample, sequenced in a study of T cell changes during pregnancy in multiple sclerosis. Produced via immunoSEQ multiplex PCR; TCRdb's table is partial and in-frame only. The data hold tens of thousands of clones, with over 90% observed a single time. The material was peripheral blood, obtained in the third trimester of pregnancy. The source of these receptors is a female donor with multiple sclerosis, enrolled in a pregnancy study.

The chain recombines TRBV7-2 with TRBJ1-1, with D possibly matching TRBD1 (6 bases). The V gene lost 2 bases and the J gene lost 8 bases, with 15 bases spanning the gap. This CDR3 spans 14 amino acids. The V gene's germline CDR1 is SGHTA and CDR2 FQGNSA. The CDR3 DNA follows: TGTGCCAGCAGCTTAACAGGACGGGGGGCAGAAGCTTTCTTT. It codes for CASSLTGRGAEAFF. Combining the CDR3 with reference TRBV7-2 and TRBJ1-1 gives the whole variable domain GAGVSQSPSNKVTEKGKDVELRCDPISGHTALYWYRQSLGQGLEFLIYFQGNSAPDKSGLPSDRFSAERTGGSVSTLTIQRTQQEDSAVYLCASSLTGRGAEAFFGQGTRLTVV.

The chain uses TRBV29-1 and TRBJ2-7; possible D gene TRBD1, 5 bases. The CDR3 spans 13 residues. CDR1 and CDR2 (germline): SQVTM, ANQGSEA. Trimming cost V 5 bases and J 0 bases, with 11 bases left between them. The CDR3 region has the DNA TGCAGCGTTATTGTGACAGTCTCCTACGAGCAGTACTTC. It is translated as CSVIVTVSYEQYF.

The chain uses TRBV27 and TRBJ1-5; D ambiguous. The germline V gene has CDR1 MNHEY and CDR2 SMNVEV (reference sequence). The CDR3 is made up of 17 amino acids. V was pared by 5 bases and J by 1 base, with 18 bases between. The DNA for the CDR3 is TGTGCCAGCAGTCCCCGGCCCCCGAGGTGGAGCAATCAGCCCCAGCATTTT. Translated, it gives CASSPRPPRWSNQPQHF.

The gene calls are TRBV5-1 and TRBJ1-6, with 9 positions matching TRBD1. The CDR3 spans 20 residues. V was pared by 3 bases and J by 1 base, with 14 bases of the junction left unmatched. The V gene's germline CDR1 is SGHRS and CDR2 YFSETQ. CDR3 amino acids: CASSSIGADRGLSYNSPLHF. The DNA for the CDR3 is TGCGCCAGCAGCTCAATCGGCGCGGACAGGGGACTATCCTATAATTCACCCCTCCACTTT.

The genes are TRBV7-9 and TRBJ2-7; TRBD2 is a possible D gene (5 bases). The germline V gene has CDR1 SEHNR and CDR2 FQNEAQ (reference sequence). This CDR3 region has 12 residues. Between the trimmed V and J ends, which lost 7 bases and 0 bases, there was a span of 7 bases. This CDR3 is CASTGNSYEQYF. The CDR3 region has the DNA TGTGCCAGCACCGGGAACTCCTACGAGCAGTACTTC.

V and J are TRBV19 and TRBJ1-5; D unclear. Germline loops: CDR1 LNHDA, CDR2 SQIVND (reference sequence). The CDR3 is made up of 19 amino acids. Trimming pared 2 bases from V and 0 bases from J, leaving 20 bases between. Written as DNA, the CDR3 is TGTGCCAGTAGTATACTCATTTTCAGACAAATTGATAGCAATCAGCCCCAGCATTTT. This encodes CASSILIFRQIDSNQPQHF. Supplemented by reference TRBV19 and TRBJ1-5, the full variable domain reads DGGITQSPKYLFRKEGQNVTLSCEQNLNHDAMYWYRQDPGQGLRLIYYSQIVNDFQKGDIAEGYSVSREKKESFPLTVTSAQKNPTAFYLCASSILIFRQIDSNQPQHFGDGTRLSIL.

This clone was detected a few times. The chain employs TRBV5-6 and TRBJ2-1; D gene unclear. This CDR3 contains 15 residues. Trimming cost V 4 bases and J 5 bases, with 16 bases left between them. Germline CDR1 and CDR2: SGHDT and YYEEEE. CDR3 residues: CASSPRSALNNEQFF. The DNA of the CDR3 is TGTGCCAGCAGCCCAAGGTCAGCACTAAACAATGAGCAGTTCTTC.

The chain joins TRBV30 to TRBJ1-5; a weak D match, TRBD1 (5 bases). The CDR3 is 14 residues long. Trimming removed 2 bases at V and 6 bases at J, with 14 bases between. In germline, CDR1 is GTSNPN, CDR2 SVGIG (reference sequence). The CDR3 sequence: CAWSLWQGAQPQHF. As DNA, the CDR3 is TGTGCCTGGAGTTTGTGGCAGGGTGCTCAGCCCCAGCATTTT. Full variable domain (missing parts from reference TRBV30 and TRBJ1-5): SQTIHQWPATLVQPVGSPLSLECTVEGTSNPNLYWYRQAAGRGLQLLFYSVGIGQISSEVPQNLSASRPQDRQFILSSKKLLLSDSGFYLCAWSLWQGAQPQHFGDGTRLSIL.

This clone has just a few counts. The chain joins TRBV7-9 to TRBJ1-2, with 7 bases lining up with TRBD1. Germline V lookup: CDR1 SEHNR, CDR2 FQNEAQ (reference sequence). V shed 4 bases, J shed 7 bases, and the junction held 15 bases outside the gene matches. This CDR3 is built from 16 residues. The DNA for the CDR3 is TGTGCCAGCAGCTCCCACATAACAGGGGACCCCTTTGGCTACACCTTC. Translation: CASSSHITGDPFGYTF.

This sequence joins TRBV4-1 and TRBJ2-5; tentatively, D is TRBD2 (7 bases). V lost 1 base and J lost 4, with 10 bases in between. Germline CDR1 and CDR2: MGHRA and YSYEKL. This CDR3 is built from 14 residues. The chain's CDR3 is CASSQVGGLETQYF. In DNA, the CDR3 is TGCGCCAGCAGCCAAGTGGGGGGGCTAGAGACCCAGTACTTC.

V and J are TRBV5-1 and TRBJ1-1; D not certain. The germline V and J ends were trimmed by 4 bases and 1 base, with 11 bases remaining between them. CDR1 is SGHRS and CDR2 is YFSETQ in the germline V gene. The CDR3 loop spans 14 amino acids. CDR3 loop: CASSLVSKNTEAFF. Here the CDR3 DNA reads TGCGCCAGCAGCCTAGTTAGTAAGAACACTGAAGCTTTCTTT.

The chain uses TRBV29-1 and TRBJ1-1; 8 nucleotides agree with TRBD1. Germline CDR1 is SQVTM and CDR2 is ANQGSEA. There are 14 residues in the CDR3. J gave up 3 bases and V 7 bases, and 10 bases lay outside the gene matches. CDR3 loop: CSATAGGGDTEAFF. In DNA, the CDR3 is TGCAGCGCCACTGCAGGGGGCGGAGACACTGAAGCTTTCTTT.

CDR3 residues: CASSLYPLRLADQETQYF. The CDR3 DNA sequence: TGTGCCAGCAGCTTATATCCGTTGAGACTAGCGGATCAAGAGACCCAGTACTTC. The chain has TRBV7-2 and TRBJ2-5; TRBD2 agrees at 9 bases. V gave up 2 bases and J gave up 2 bases; unmatched junction bases: 12. Germline loops: CDR1 SGHTA, CDR2 FQGNSA. The CDR3 contains 18 residues.

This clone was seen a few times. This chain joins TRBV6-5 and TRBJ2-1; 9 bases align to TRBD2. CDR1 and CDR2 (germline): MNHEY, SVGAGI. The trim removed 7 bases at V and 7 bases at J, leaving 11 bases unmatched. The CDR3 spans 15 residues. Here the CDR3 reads CASKREAPSRNEQFF. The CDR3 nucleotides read TGTGCCAGCAAGCGGGAGGCACCCTCGAGGAATGAGCAGTTCTTC.

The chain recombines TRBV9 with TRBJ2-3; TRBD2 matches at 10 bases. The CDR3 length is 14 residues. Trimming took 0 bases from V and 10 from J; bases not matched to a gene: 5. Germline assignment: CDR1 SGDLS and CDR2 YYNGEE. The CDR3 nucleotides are TGTGCCAGCAGCGTAGCTAGCGGGGGATGGGCGCAGTATTTT. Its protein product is CASSVASGGWAQYF.

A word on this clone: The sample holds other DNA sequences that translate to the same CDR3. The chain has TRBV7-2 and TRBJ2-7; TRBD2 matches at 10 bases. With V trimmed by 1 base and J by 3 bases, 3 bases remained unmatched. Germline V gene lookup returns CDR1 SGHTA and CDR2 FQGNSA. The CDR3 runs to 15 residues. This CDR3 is CASSLEASGSYEQYF. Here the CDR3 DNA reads TGTGCCAGCAGCTTAGAGGCTAGCGGGAGCTACGAGCAGTACTTC.

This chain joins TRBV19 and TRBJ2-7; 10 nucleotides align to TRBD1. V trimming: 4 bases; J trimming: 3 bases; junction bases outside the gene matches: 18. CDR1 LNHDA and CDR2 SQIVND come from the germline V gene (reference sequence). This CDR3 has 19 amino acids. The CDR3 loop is CASSTHYPTGTGENYEQYF. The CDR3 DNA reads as TGTGCCAGTAGTACCCACTACCCCACCGGGACAGGGGAGAACTACGAGCAGTACTTC. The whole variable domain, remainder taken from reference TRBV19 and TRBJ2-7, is DGGITQSPKYLFRKEGQNVTLSCEQNLNHDAMYWYRQDPGQGLRLIYYSQIVNDFQKGDIAEGYSVSREKKESFPLTVTSAQKNPTAFYLCASSTHYPTGTGENYEQYFGPGTRLTVT.

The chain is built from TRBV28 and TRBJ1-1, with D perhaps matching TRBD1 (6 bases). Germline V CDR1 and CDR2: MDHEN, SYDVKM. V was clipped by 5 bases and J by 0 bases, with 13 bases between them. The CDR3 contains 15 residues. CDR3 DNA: TGTGCCAGCAGTGTCCAGGGGAGAATGAACACTGAAGCTTTCTTT. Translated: CASSVQGRMNTEAFF.

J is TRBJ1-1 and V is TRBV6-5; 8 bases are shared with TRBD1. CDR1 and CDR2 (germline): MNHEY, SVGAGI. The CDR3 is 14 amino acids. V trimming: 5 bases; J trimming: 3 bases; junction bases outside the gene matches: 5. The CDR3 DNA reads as TGTGCCAGCAGTATGACAGGGGCGGACACTGAAGCTTTCTTT. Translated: CASSMTGADTEAFF.

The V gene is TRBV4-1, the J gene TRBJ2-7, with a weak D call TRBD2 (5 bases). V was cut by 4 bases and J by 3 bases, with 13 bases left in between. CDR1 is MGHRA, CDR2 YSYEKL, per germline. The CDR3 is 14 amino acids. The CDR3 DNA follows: TGCGCCAGCAGCCCCCGGGAAACGAACTACGAGCAGTACTTC. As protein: CASSPRETNYEQYF.

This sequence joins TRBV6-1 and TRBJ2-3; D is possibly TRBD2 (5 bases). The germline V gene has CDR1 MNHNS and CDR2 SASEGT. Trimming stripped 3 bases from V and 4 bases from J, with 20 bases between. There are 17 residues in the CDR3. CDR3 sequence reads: CASSDPPIRGFPDTQYF. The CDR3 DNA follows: TGTGCCAGCAGTGACCCTCCTATTCGGGGATTCCCAGATACGCAGTATTTT.

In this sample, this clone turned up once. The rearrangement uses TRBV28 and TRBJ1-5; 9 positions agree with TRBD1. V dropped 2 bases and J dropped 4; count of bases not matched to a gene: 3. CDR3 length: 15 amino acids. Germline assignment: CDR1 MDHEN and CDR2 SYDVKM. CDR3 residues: CASSLVGTGNQPQHF. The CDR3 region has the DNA TGTGCCAGCAGTTTAGTAGGGACAGGGAATCAGCCCCAGCATTTT.

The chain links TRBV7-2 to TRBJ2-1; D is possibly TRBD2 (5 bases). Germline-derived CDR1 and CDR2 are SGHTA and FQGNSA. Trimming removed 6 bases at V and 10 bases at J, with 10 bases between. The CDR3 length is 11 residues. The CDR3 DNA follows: TGTGCCAGCAGAGACCGGAGGGAGCAGTTCTTC. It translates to CASRDRREQFF.

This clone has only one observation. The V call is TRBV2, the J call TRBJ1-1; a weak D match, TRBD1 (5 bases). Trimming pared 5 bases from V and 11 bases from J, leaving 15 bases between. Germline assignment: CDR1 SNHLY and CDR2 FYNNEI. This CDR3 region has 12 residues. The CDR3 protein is CASSYGGDDAFF. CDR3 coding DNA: TGTGCCAGCAGTTATGGGGGGGATGACGCTTTCTTT. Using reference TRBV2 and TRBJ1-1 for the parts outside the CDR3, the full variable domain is EPEVTQTPSHQVTQMGQEVILRCVPISNHLYFYWYRQILGQKVEFLVSFYNNEISEKSEIFDDQFSVERPDGSNFTLKIRSTKLEDSAMYFCASSYGGDDAFFGQGTRLTVV.

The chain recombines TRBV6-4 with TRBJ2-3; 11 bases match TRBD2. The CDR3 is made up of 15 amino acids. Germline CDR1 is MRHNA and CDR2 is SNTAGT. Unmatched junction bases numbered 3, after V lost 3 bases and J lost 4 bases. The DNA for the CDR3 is TGTGCCAGCAGTGATAGCGGGAGGGCCTCAGATACGCAGTATTTT. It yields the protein CASSDSGRASDTQYF.

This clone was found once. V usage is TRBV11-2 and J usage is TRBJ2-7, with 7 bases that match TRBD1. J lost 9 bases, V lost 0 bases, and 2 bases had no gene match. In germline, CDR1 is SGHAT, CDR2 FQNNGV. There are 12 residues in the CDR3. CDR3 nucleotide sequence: TGTGCCAGCAGCTTAGATTCAGGGGGGCAGTACTTC. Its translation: CASSLDSGGQYF.

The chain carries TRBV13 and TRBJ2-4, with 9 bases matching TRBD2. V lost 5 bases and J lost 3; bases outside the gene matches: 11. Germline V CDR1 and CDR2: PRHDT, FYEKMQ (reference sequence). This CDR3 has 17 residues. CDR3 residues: CASSAPGGRGIKNIQYF. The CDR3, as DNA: TGTGCCAGCAGCGCCCCCGGCGGGAGGGGGATCAAAAACATTCAGTACTTC.

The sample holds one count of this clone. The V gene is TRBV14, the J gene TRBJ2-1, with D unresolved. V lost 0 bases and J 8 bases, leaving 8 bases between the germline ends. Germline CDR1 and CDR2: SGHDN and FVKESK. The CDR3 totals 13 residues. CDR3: CASSQDIRDEQFF. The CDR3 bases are TGTGCCAGCAGCCAAGATATCCGGGATGAGCAGTTCTTC.

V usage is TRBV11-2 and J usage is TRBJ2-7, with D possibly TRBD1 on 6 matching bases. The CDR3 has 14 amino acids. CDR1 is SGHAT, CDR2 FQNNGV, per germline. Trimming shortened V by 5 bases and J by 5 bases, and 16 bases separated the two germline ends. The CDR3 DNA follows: TGTGCCAGCAGCGCCTTACAGGGTAGGAACGAGCAGTACTTC. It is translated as CASSALQGRNEQYF. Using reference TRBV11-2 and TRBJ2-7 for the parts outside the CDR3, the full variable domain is EAGVAQSPRYKIIEKRQSVAFWCNPISGHATLYWYQQILGQGPKLLIQFQNNGVVDDSQLPKDRFSAERLKGVDSTLKIQPAKLEDSAVYLCASSALQGRNEQYFGPGTRLTVT.

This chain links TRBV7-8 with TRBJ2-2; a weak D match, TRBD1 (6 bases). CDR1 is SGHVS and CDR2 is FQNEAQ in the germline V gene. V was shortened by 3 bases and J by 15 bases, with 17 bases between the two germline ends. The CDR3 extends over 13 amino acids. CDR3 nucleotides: TGTGCCAGCAGCTTTACCCGGGACAAGGAAGTGTTTTTT. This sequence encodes CASSFTRDKEVFF.

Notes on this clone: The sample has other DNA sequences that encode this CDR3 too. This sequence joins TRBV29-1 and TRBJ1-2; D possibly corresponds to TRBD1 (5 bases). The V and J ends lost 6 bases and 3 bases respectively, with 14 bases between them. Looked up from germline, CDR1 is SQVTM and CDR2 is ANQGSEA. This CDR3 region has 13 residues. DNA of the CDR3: TGCAGCGTCTTGACAGAACATCACTATGGCTACACCTTC. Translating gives CSVLTEHHYGYTF.

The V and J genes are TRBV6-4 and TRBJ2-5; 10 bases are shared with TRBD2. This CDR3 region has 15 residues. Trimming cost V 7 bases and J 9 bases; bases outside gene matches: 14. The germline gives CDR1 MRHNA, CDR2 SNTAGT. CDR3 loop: CASTLAGATKRPQYF. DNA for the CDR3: TGTGCCAGCACCCTAGCGGGAGCTACCAAGAGACCCCAGTACTTC.